Reported below is one T cell receptor (beta chain). Its antigen remains unknown. Clones were read by immunoSEQ multiplex PCR, and TCRdb kept only the in-frame ones, dropping some. The sample has 130,000 or so clones, roughly 90% seen once; the top ten hold 1.1%. The data derive from a study of T cell responses to AZD1222 COVID-19 vaccine. Study-wide findings and caveats: Without day 14 samples, only post-peak T cell repertoires were studied. The breadth and depth of Spike-specific TCRs increased once two AZD1222 doses had been given. Donors were chiefly white British, with a greater number of females, and clonal diversity was perhaps underestimated.

The V gene's germline CDR1 is MNHNY and CDR2 SVGAGI (reference sequence). The V gene lost 7 bases and the J gene lost 4 bases, with 8 bases spanning the gap. CDR3 length: 12 amino acids. The chain is built from TRBV6-6 and TRBJ1-5; perhaps TRBD1 as D (6 bases). The receptor comes from an adult in good health. Material: peripheral blood, obtained on day 0 of AZD1222 vaccination. This CDR3 reads CASTGANQPQHF. The CDR3 bases are TGTGCCAGCACGGGGGCTAATCAGCCCCAGCATTTT.